Below are 5 T cell receptor beta chains sequenced from a single sample in a study of CD8 T cells in ankylosing spondylitis. One entry per CDR3 protein results from TCRdb running MiXCR on the 5' RACE reads. Of roughly 120,000 distinct CDR3 sequences listed, approximately 13% are singletons. The sequenced sample consisted of blood, either unsorted or a sorted T cell fraction (not recorded which). The source of these receptors is a female donor with ankylosing spondylitis or in good health (not recorded which).

The chain recombines TRBV5-1 with TRBJ2-1; TRBD2 matches 9 bases. Trimming took 4 bases from V and 0 from J; bases not matched to a gene: 5. The CDR3 runs 16 residues. Germline V gene lookup returns CDR1 SGHRS and CDR2 YFSETQ. The CDR3 DNA follows: TGCGCCAGCAGCCAACTAGCGGGCCTCTCCTACAATGAGCAGTTCTTC. This encodes CASSQLAGLSYNEQFF. The full variable domain, its missing parts supplied by reference TRBV5-1 and TRBJ2-1, is KAGVTQTPRYLIKTRGQQVTLSCSPISGHRSVSWYQQTPGQGLQFLFEYFSETQRNKGNFPGRFSGRQFSNSRSEMNVSTLELGDSALYLCASSQLAGLSYNEQFFGPGTRLTVL.

The rearrangement joins TRBV3-1 to TRBJ1-4, with TRBD1 as a possible D gene (5 bases). Trimming cost V 4 bases and J 5 bases, with 14 bases left between them. The CDR3 sequence is 15 residues long. The germline V gene has CDR1 LGHDT and CDR2 YNNKEL (reference sequence). The CDR3 bases are TGTGCCAGCAGCCCCCCGGGGAGGGACAATGAAAAACTGTTTTTT. Its translation is CASSPPGRDNEKLFF.

The rearrangement links TRBV10-3 to TRBJ2-5; maybe TRBD2 (6 bases). V lost 7 bases and J 2 bases, leaving 14 bases between the germline ends. Germline lookup yields CDR1 ENHRY and CDR2 SYGVKD. The CDR3 contains 14 residues. The CDR3 is CAIKGGGGQETQYF. DNA for the CDR3: TGTGCCATCAAGGGCGGAGGAGGGCAAGAGACCCAGTACTTC.

This clonotype came up many times. The chain has TRBV27 and TRBJ2-3, with 7 nucleotides matching TRBD2. The CDR3 is 20 residues long. Germline lookup yields CDR1 MNHEY and CDR2 SMNVEV (reference sequence). The ends lost 3 bases at V and 0 bases at J; junction bases unmatched: 18. DNA of the CDR3: TGTGCCAGCAGTTTTCGCGGGAGTACGGGGGTTGACGGTAGCACAGATACGCAGTATTTT. Protein product: CASSFRGSTGVDGSTDTQYF.

This clonotype was found once. The junction differs from germline at one of its ends, possibly a read error. The genes are TRBV2 and TRBJ2-5, with 9 bases that match TRBD2. This CDR3 contains 15 residues. The germline V gene encodes CDR1 SNHLY and CDR2 FYNNEI. The chain's CDR3 is CACSERTSGQETQYF. CDR3 nucleotides: TGTGCCTGCAGTGAACGCACTAGCGGGCAAGAGACCCAGTACTTC. The full variable domain, its missing parts supplied by reference TRBV2 and TRBJ2-5, is EPEVTQTPSHQVTQMGQEVILRCVPISNHLYFYWYRQILGQKVEFLVSFYNNEISEKSEIFDDQFSVERPDGSNFTLKIRSTKLEDSAMYFCACSERTSGQETQYFGPGTRLLVL.